Each of the 15 T cell receptor beta chains below was sequenced from the same sample in a study of STAT3 mutations in large granular lymphocyte leukemia. Libraries were prepared by immunoSEQ multiplex PCR; TCRdb keeps only in-frame clonotypes and omits some of them. The sample lists about 4,000 clones, over 80% seen once, with 87% in the top ten. Which antigens these TCRs recognize remains unknown. Study-level findings and limits: In T-cell large granular lymphocyte leukemia, about half of patients showed multiple immunodominant subclonotypes.

Sequenced: peripheral blood mononuclear cells. These receptors all come from a boy aged 5 to 17 with T-cell large granular lymphocyte leukemia. Some clones in this sample may be carry-over from other donors' samples.

The chain has TRBV5-6 and TRBJ2-5; no clear D. The V gene lost 3 bases and the J gene lost 5 bases, with 11 bases spanning the gap. CDR1 is SGHDT, CDR2 YYEEEE, per germline. This CDR3 comprises 13 residues. CDR3 sequence reads: CASSWAREETQYF. The CDR3 region has the DNA TGTGCCAGCAGCTGGGCCCGAGAGGAGACCCAGTACTTC.

This chain connects TRBV7-9 to TRBJ1-2; tentatively, D is TRBD1 (5 bases). In germline, CDR1 is SEHNR, CDR2 FQNEAQ (reference sequence). V lost 4 bases and J lost 5, with 14 bases in between. The CDR3 loop spans 14 amino acids. CDR3 in amino acids: CASSSPWGGYGYTF. In nucleotides, the CDR3 is TGTGCCAGCAGCTCCCCCTGGGGCGGTTATGGCTACACCTTC.

This clone was observed once. The J gene is TRBJ1-6, the V gene TRBV5-1; a weak D match, TRBD1 (6 bases). With 0 bases removed from V and 0 bases from J, the gap between germline ends came to 13 bases. This CDR3 is built from 18 residues. Looked up from germline, CDR1 is SGHRS and CDR2 is YFSETQ. CDR3 in DNA: TGCGCCAGCAGCTTGGTTGCAGGGGAGAGCTCCTATAATTCACCCCTCCACTTT. This translates into CASSLVAGESSYNSPLHF.

The chain joins TRBV29-1 to TRBJ1-1, with TRBD1 matching over 7 bases. V lost 6 bases to trimming and J lost 1 base; unmatched junction nucleotides: 8. The CDR3 runs to 14 residues. The germline V gene has CDR1 SQVTM and CDR2 ANQGSEA. This chain's CDR3 is CSVKARGPNTEAFF. DNA of the CDR3: TGCAGCGTCAAAGCAAGGGGGCCGAACACTGAAGCTTTCTTT.

The chain is built from TRBV7-9 and TRBJ1-2; D gene unclear. The germline V gene has CDR1 SEHNR and CDR2 FQNEAQ (reference sequence). Trimming cost V 1 base and J 2 bases, with 8 bases left between them. This CDR3 comprises 14 residues. CDR3 nucleotide sequence: TGTGCCAGCAGCTTAGTGACGGAGAACTATGGCTACACCTTC. Residues: CASSLVTENYGYTF.

This chain joins TRBV30 and TRBJ1-2; 7 bases are shared with TRBD1. The CDR3 has 16 amino acids. Germline trimming cut 8 bases from V and 0 bases from J; bases unmatched to any gene: 15. Per the germline V gene, CDR1 is GTSNPN and CDR2 is SVGIG (reference sequence). CDR3 in DNA: TGTGCCGGAAGGCGGACAGGCGGTATTTCTAACTATGGCTACACCTTC. Its translation: CAGRRTGGISNYGYTF.

V usage is TRBV10-1 and J usage is TRBJ2-5; 7 positions agree with TRBD1. Germline V gene sequence: CDR1 WNHNN, CDR2 SYGVQD (reference sequence). With V trimmed by 7 bases and J by 1 base, 6 bases remained unmatched. The CDR3 runs 14 residues. CDR3 coding DNA: TGCGCCAGCACTCTGACAGGGAGCCAAGAGACCCAGTACTTC. The encoded protein is CASTLTGSQETQYF.

Here the CDR3 reads CSATRQNEQFF. Written as DNA, the CDR3 is TGCAGTGCCACCCGACAAAATGAGCAGTTCTTC. The chain is built from TRBV20-1 and TRBJ2-1, with D hard to call. The germline gives CDR1 DFQATT, CDR2 SNEGSKA (reference sequence). Trimming left V 6 bases short and J 7 bases short, with 10 bases between. The length of the CDR3 is 11 residues.

V gene TRBV7-9 combines with J gene TRBJ1-4; D is perhaps TRBD1 (6 bases). The CDR3 contains 17 residues. CDR1 and CDR2 from the germline V gene are SEHNR and FQNEAQ (reference sequence). V shed 7 bases and J shed 7 bases, with 25 bases lying between them. The CDR3 here is CASNFWEAGDAPEKLFF. DNA of the CDR3: TGTGCCAGCAACTTTTGGGAGGCAGGGGATGCTCCTGAAAAACTGTTTTTT. The full variable domain, in which reference TRBV7-9 and TRBJ1-4 provide the parts outside the CDR3, is DTGVSQNPRHKITKRGQNVTFRCDPISEHNRLYWYRQTLGQGPEFLTYFQNEAQLEKSRLLSDRFSAERPKGSFSTLEIQRTEQGDSAMYLCASNFWEAGDAPEKLFFGSGTQLSVL.

This chain joins TRBV30 and TRBJ1-5; no reliable D call. The CDR3 covers 13 residues. Germline lookup yields CDR1 GTSNPN and CDR2 SVGIG (reference sequence). V lost 2 bases, J lost 2 bases, and 7 bases lay in between. The CDR3 here is CAWSRPGNQPQHF. CDR3 DNA: TGTGCCTGGAGTAGGCCTGGCAATCAGCCCCAGCATTTT.

The rearrangement joins TRBV4-2 to TRBJ2-7; no clear D gene. The CDR3 runs to 13 residues. Germline lookup yields CDR1 LGHNA and CDR2 YNFKEQ. V dropped 0 bases and J dropped 1 base, with 4 bases sitting between them. CDR3 loop: CASSQDRSYEQYF. The CDR3 DNA follows: TGTGCCAGCAGCCAAGACAGATCCTACGAGCAGTACTTC.

This chain uses TRBV5-8 with TRBJ2-3, with D tentatively TRBD2 (5 bases). Germline assignment: CDR1 SGHTS and CDR2 YDEGEE. CDR3 length equals 16 residues. The germline V and J ends were trimmed by 2 bases and 2 bases, with 15 bases remaining between them. The CDR3 region is CASSLKGSLITDTQYF. CDR3 in DNA: TGTGCCAGCAGCTTAAAAGGGAGTTTGATCACAGATACGCAGTATTTT.

The gene calls are TRBV7-3 and TRBJ2-1; 7 positions match TRBD2. The ends lost 4 bases at V and 6 bases at J; junction bases unmatched: 6. The CDR3 contains 14 residues. Germline V gives CDR1 SGHTA, CDR2 FQGTGA. CDR3 DNA sequence: TGTGCCAGCAGCTATAGCGGGCCTCCCAATGAGCAGTTCTTC. Its protein product is CASSYSGPPNEQFF.

This clone was found a few times. The CDR3 DNA reads TGTGCCTCGCAGGGGGCGCAGGACACCGGGGAGCTGTTTTTT. Protein: CASQGAQDTGELFF. The chain has TRBV25-1 and TRBJ2-2, with TRBD1 identical over 8 bases. This CDR3 spans 14 amino acids. J lost 3 bases, V lost 11 bases, and 8 bases had no gene match. The germline CDR1 and CDR2 sequences are MGHDK and SYGVNS.

This clone has a handful of counts. This chain joins TRBV5-4 and TRBJ1-6; 9 nucleotides match TRBD1. The CDR3 sequence is 14 residues long. V was clipped by 3 bases and J by 9 bases; unmatched bases: 4. Germline CDR1 SGHNT, CDR2 YYREEE (reference sequence). The CDR3 region has the DNA TGTGCCAGCAGCTCACAGGGGGCGCGTTCACCCCTCCACTTT. This encodes CASSSQGARSPLHF.